This T cell receptor (beta chain) stems from a study of blood T cell repertoires in COVID-19. On the study more broadly: Sites in the United States, Italy and Spain provided acute and convalescent COVID-19 samples. PBMCs, B-cell-depleted T cells, or T cells were the source of the cDNA or gDNA that made up the material.

Source study methods: Nucleated cell number was recorded as an estimate derived from reference gene primer amplification. Assay: immunoSEQ multiplex PCR; the TCRdb copy retains only in-frame clones and omits some. The DNA was the basis for D and trimming; V, J and clone size are from that table. The sample has tens of thousands of clones; just over 85% are singletons. CDR3 length: 14 residues. CDR1 ENHRY and CDR2 SYGVKD come from the germline V gene. Trimming removed 8 bases from V and 3 bases from J; junction bases left unmatched: 7. The sequence derives from a man in his 70s with acute or convalescent COVID-19. The rearrangement uses TRBV10-3 and TRBJ2-1; 7 nucleotides agree with TRBD2. Sequencing was performed on peripheral blood. CDR3 coding DNA: TGTGCCATCGGATCGGGACTAATCTACAATGAGCAGTTCTTC. This codes for CAIGSGLIYNEQFF.